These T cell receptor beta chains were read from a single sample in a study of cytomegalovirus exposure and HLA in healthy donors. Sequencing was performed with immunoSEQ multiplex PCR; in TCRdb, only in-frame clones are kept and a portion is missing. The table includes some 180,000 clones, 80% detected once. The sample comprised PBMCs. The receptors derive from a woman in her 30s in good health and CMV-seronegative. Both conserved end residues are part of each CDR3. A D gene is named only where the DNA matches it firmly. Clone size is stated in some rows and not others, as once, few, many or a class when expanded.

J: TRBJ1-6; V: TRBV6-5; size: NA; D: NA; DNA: TGTGCCAGCAGTTATGGGGCCAATTCACCCCTCCACTTT; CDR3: CASSYGANSPLHF
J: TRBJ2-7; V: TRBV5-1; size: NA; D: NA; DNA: TGCGCCAGCAGCTTGGCCTCTACTAACTCCTACGAGCAGTACTTC; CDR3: CASSLASTNSYEQYF
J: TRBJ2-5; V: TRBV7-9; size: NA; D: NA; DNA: TGTGCCAGCAGCCCCGGTATCTACCAAGAGACCCAGTACTTC; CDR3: CASSPGIYQETQYF
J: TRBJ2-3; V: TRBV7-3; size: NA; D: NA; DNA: TGTGCCAGCAGCTCATTCACAGATACGCAGTATTTT; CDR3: CASSSFTDTQYF
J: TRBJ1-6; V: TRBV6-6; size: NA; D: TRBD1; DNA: TGTGCCAGCAGCCAGGACAGGGGCCTTATTTCACCCCTCCACTTT; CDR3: CASSQDRGLISPLHF
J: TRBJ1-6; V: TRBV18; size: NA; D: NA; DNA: TGTGCCAGCTCACCACTTGACAAATACTCCTATAATTCACCCCTCCACTTT; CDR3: CASSPLDKYSYNSPLHF
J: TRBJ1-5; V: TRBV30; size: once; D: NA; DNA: TGTGCCTGGAGTGCCGGGGGCAATCAGCCCCAGCATTTT; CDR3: CAWSAGGNQPQHF
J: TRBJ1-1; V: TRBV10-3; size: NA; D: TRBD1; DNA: TGTGCCATCAGTCCGACAGGGGTAGGCACTGAAGCTTTCTTT; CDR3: CAISPTGVGTEAFF
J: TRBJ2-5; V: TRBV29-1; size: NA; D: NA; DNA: TGCAGCGTTGAATTCGGGGTAAGAGAGACCCAGTACTTC; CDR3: CSVEFGVRETQYF
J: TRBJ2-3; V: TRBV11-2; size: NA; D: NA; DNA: TGTGCCAGCAGCTCCGGGACAAGGCCCACAGATACGCAGTATTTT; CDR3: CASSSGTRPTDTQYF
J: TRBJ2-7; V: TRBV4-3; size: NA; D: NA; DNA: TGCGCCAGCAGCCAAGCGGTCAGGGCCTACGAGCAGTACTTC; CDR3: CASSQAVRAYEQYF
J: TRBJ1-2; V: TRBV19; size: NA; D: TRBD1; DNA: TGTGCCAGTAGTATAGCAGGGGGACAGGTCCCCTATGGCTACACCTTC; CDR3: CASSIAGGQVPYGYTF
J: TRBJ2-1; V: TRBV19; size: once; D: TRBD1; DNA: TGTGCCAGTAAGGAGACAGGGGCTTACAATGAGCAGTTCTTC; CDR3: CASKETGAYNEQFF
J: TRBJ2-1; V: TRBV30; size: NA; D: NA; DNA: TGTGCCTGGACCCAACAGGGCAATGAGCAGTTCTTC; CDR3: CAWTQQGNEQFF
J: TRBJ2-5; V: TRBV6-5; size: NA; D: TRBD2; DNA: TGTGCCAGCAGTTACGCGGGGGTACAAGAGACCCAGTACTTC; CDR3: CASSYAGVQETQYF
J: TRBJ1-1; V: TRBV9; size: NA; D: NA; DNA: TGTGCCAGCAGCGTAGTTGGGCAGGGAAACACTGAAGCTTTCTTT; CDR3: CASSVVGQGNTEAFF